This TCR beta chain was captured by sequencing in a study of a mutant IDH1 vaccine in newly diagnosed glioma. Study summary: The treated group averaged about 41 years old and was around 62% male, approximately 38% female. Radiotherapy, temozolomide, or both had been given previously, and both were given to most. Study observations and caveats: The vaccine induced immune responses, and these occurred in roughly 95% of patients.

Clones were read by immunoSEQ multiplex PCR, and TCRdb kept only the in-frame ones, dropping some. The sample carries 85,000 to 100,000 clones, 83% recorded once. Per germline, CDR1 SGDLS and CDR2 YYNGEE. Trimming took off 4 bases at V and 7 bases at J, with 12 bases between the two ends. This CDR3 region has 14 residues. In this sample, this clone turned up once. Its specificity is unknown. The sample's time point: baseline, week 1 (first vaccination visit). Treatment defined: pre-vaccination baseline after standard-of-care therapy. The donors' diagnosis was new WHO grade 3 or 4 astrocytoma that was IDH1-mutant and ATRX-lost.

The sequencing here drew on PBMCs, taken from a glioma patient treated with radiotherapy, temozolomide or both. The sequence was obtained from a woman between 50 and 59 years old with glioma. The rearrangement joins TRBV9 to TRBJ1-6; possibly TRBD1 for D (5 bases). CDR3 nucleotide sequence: TGTGCCAGCAGCCCCGGGGGACCAAATTCACCCCTCCACTTT. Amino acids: CASSPGGPNSPLHF.